This is a list of T cell receptor beta chains from one sample in a study of human T cells and chemical hapten exposure. TCRdb re-derived calls from the RACE reads in MiXCR, one entry per CDR3 protein. The table includes about 34,000 distinct CDR3 sequences, 5.5% to 8% detected once. Sequencing used whole blood, obtained in connection with sensitization to the hapten diphenylcyclopropenone (DPC). The receptors were gathered from a young woman with alopecia areata. Some clones in this sample may be carry-over from other donors' samples. Both conserved end residues are part of each CDR3. D genes are given only for firm matches. Size is stated for part of the rows, as once, few or many counts, or as a class when the clone is expanded.

v_call	clone_size	j_call	d_call	cdr3_aa	cdr3_nt
TRBV20-1	many	TRBJ2-7	-	CSARGPGPQYEQYF	TGCAGTGCTAGGGGCCCGGGACCGCAGTACGAGCAGTACTTC
TRBV20-1	-	TRBJ2-7	-	CSARPLSASEQYF	TGCAGTGCTAGACCTCTAAGCGCGAGCGAGCAGTACTTC
TRBV7-2	few	TRBJ1-2	-	CASSPNLYGYTF	TGTGCCAGCAGCCCTAACCTCTATGGCTACACCTTC
TRBV7-2	many	TRBJ1-5	-	CASSSTRANQPQHF	TGTGCCAGCAGCTCGACCCGGGCCAATCAGCCCCAGCATTTT
TRBV14	few	TRBJ2-7	-	CASSQAVGVLSSYEQYF	TGTGCCAGCAGCCAAGCAGTTGGAGTTCTGAGCTCCTACGAGCAGTACTTC
TRBV6-5	-	TRBJ2-1	-	CASSYSSGGSSYNEQFF	TGTGCCAGCAGTTACTCGTCTGGGGGAAGCTCCTACAATGAGCAGTTCTTC
TRBV15	many	TRBJ2-5	-	CATSRDRVSGETQYF	TGTGCCACCAGCAGAGATCGTGTGTCGGGAGAGACCCAGTACTTC
TRBV7-9	many	TRBJ1-2	-	CASSPAEGEGRSYGYTF	TGTGCCAGCAGCCCGGCGGAGGGTGAAGGGCGGAGCTATGGCTACACCTTC
TRBV9	many	TRBJ2-1	TRBD2	CASSGTSGRVRQFF	TGTGCCAGCAGCGGGACTAGCGGGCGGGTTAGGCAGTTCTTC
TRBV16	many	TRBJ2-7	-	CASSQSWVYEQYF	TGTGCCAGCAGCCAATCGTGGGTCTACGAGCAGTACTTC
TRBV24-1	many	TRBJ1-2	-	CATSDLEEYGYTF	TGTGCCACCAGTGATTTGGAGGAGTATGGCTACACCTTC
TRBV12-3/TRBV12-4	many	TRBJ2-2	-	CASTRTVLTGELFF	TGTGCCAGCACCAGGACAGTCCTCACCGGGGAGCTGTTTTTT
TRBV3-1	many	TRBJ2-2	-	CASSLRVAAGELFF	TGTGCCAGCAGCCTAAGAGTAGCCGCCGGGGAGCTGTTTTTT
TRBV20-1	many	TRBJ2-7	-	CSAKTAGEYEQYF	TGCAGTGCTAAAACCGCAGGGGAGTACGAGCAGTACTTC
TRBV13	-	TRBJ2-5	-	CASSSRRPPSKETQYF	TGTGCCAGCAGCTCCCGCCGGCCGCCTAGCAAAGAGACCCAGTACTTC
TRBV5-1	-	TRBJ2-1	-	CASGYRSDSYNEQFF	TGCGCCAGCGGTTATAGGTCGGATTCCTACAATGAGCAGTTCTTC
TRBV6-5	-	TRBJ2-3	TRBD1	CASSARGQGRTSTDTQYF	TGTGCCAGCAGTGCCCGGGGACAGGGTAGGACTAGCACAGATACGCAGTATTTT
TRBV5-1	few	TRBJ1-1	-	CASSPNEDSTEAFF	TGCGCCAGCAGCCCAAACGAAGACAGCACTGAAGCTTTCTTT
TRBV21-1	-	TRBJ1-1	-	CASTKVPQANTEAFF	TGTGCCAGCACCAAAGTACCCCAGGCGAACACTGAAGCTTTCTTT
TRBV4-3	many	TRBJ1-4	TRBD1	CASSQAGTGREKLFF	TGCGCCAGCAGCCAAGCCGGGACAGGGCGAGAAAAACTGTTTTTT
TRBV6-6	few	TRBJ1-1	TRBD1	CASSNTGGRTEAFF	TGTGCCAGCAGTAACACAGGGGGCAGGACTGAAGCTTTCTTT
TRBV27	many	TRBJ2-7	-	CASSSSYEQYF	TGTGCCAGCAGTTCCAGTTACGAGCAGTACTTC
TRBV12-3/TRBV12-4	few	TRBJ1-1	-	CASSQDRLNTEAFF	TGTGCCAGCAGTCAAGACAGGCTGAACACTGAAGCTTTCTTT
TRBV6-2/TRBV6-3	-	TRBJ2-1	-	CASSYSRPPYNEQFF	TGTGCCAGCAGTTACTCGCGCCCCCCGTACAATGAGCAGTTCTTC
TRBV29-1	-	TRBJ2-7	TRBD1	CSVVGQVEQYF	TGCAGCGTCGTCGGACAGGTCGAGCAGTACTTC
TRBV18	many	TRBJ1-2	-	CASSPTLSDGYTF	TGTGCCAGCTCACCAACTCTTTCGGATGGCTACACCTTC
TRBV28	many	TRBJ1-1	-	CASTFRLSGRARDTEAFF	TGTGCCAGCACCTTTCGGCTTTCGGGGAGGGCGCGAGATACTGAAGCTTTCTTT
TRBV13	-	TRBJ2-7	TRBD1	CASSSPGTGAYEQYF	TGTGCCAGCAGCTCCCCCGGGACAGGGGCCTACGAGCAGTACTTC
TRBV7-9	-	TRBJ1-3	-	CASSLTGTIYF	TGTGCCAGCAGCTTAACCGGGACCATATATTTT
TRBV12-3/TRBV12-4	few	TRBJ2-2	TRBD2	CASSLQAGATGGELFF	TGTGCCAGCAGTTTACAAGCGGGGGCGACCGGCGGGGAGCTGTTTTTT
TRBV14	-	TRBJ1-6	-	CASSQRSGTQTFSYNSPLHF	TGTGCCAGCAGCCAGAGAAGTGGGACGCAGACCTTCTCCTATAATTCACCCCTCCACTTT
TRBV10-3	many	TRBJ2-1	TRBD2	CAISEPGLAGRYNEQFF	TGTGCCATCAGTGAGCCGGGACTAGCGGGGCGGTACAATGAGCAGTTCTTC
TRBV6-2/TRBV6-3	-	TRBJ2-7	TRBD1	CASSYQTGGINEQYF	TGTGCCAGCAGTTACCAGACAGGGGGCATCAACGAGCAGTACTTC
TRBV27	many	TRBJ2-1	TRBD2	CASSLAGELYNEQFF	TGTGCCAGCAGTTTAGCGGGGGAACTCTACAATGAGCAGTTCTTC